Listed below are T cell receptor beta chains from one sample, sequenced in a study of cytomegalovirus exposure and HLA in healthy donors. The data were produced by immunoSEQ multiplex PCR, yet TCRdb's version contains in-frame clones alone and is incomplete. The table includes about 180,000 clones, roughly three quarters detected once. The source material was PBMCs. All receptors derive from a male donor in good health and CMV-seronegative. The CDR3 runs from the conserved cysteine through the conserved F or W. The D gene is left open where the match is weak. Where a row states a size, it is once, few, many or the class of an expanded clone; other rows omit it.

d_call	clone_size	v_call	cdr3_length	j_call	cdr3_nt	cdr3_aa
TRBD1	.	TRBV6-5	14	TRBJ2-7	TGTGCCAGCAGCTTCTTTGGGGACAGCTACGAGCAGTACTTC	CASSFFGDSYEQYF
.	.	TRBV29-1	11	TRBJ2-7	TGCAGCGTTGGTGAGTCCGACGAGCAGTACTTC	CSVGESDEQYF
.	.	TRBV6-6	13	TRBJ1-1	TGTGCCAGCAGTTACGAGCGGTATACTGAAGCTTTCTTT	CASSYERYTEAFF
.	.	TRBV5-6	15	TRBJ2-7	TGTGCCAGCAGCTTGGGTGTGACGGAGTCCTACGAGCAGTACTTC	CASSLGVTESYEQYF
.	.	TRBV20-1	11	TRBJ1-1	TGCAGTGCTAGCCACAGGGCGGGAGCTTTCTTT	CSASHRAGAFF
.	.	TRBV28	16	TRBJ2-7	TGTGCCAGCAGTTTTGGGATCGGGCTTACAGGGTACGAGCAGTACTTC	CASSFGIGLTGYEQYF
.	.	TRBV7-9	13	TRBJ1-2	TGTGCCAGCAGCTTAGGGACAGTCTATGGCTACACCTTC	CASSLGTVYGYTF
TRBD1	.	TRBV18	17	TRBJ1-5	TGTGCCAGCTCACCCCGGACAGGGGATTCGGGCAATCAGCCCCAGCATTTT	CASSPRTGDSGNQPQHF
.	.	TRBV28	16	TRBJ1-1	TGTGCCAGCAGTTCAACGGGAGATTCGGAGAACACTGAAGCTTTCTTT	CASSSTGDSENTEAFF
.	.	TRBV6-1	12	TRBJ1-2	TGTGCCAGCAGAGATGCTTTAGATGGCTACACCTTC	CASRDALDGYTF
.	.	TRBV28	12	TRBJ1-2	TGTGCCACCTCGGGACACATCTATGGCTACACCTTC	CATSGHIYGYTF
.	.	TRBV9	13	TRBJ1-2	TGTGCCAGCAGCGTAGACAGCAACTATGGCTACACCTTC	CASSVDSNYGYTF
.	.	TRBV18	14	TRBJ2-3	TGTGCCAGCTCACTTTACGGGGTCACAGATACGCAGTATTTT	CASSLYGVTDTQYF
.	.	TRBV6-6	14	TRBJ1-5	TGTGCCAGCAGGGGGACATTAGTTAATCAGCCCCAGCATTTT	CASRGTLVNQPQHF
.	.	TRBV13	12	TRBJ2-7	TGTGCCAGCAGCCATCAGGGTTACGAGCAGTACTTC	CASSHQGYEQYF
TRBD1	once	TRBV19	13	TRBJ1-2	TGTGCCAGTAGTATAGTCAGGGGGCAAGGCTACACCTTC	CASSIVRGQGYTF
.	.	TRBV27	13	TRBJ1-5	TGTGCCAGCAGTTACCGGGATGGTCAGCCCCAGCATTTT	CASSYRDGQPQHF
.	.	TRBV27	14	TRBJ2-2	TGTGCCAGCAGTTGGAGTAGGGGTGGGCGGGAGCTGTTTTTT	CASSWSRGGRELFF
TRBD2	.	TRBV30	16	TRBJ2-2	TGTGCCTGGAGTGTACTGAGCGGGGGGGCCGCCGGGGAGCTGTTTTTT	CAWSVLSGGAAGELFF
TRBD1	.	TRBV30	16	TRBJ1-5	TGTGCCTGGAGTGTTACCGGGACAGGGGGTTATCAGCCCCAGCATTTT	CAWSVTGTGGYQPQHF
.	few	TRBV5-1	15	TRBJ1-5	TGCGCCAGCAGCTTGGCTGGACATAGCAATCAGCCCCAGCATTTT	CASSLAGHSNQPQHF
.	.	TRBV2	13	TRBJ1-5	TGTGCCAGCAGGGATGACGCAGAGCGGACCCAGCATTTT	CASRDDAERTQHF
TRBD2	.	TRBV7-9	16	TRBJ2-1	TGTGCCAGCAGCTTAAGGGAGGGAGTTGCTCGCAATGAGCAGTTCTTC	CASSLREGVARNEQFF
.	.	TRBV27	17	TRBJ1-4	TGTGCCAGCAGTTTATCGACCCGGCCCAGGGGCAATGAAAAACTGTTTTTT	CASSLSTRPRGNEKLFF
TRBD1	few	TRBV7-8	15	TRBJ1-6	TGTGCCAGCAGCCCGCGACAGGGTCGGGATTCACCCCTCCACTTT	CASSPRQGRDSPLHF
.	.	TRBV2	15	TRBJ2-2	TGTGCCAGCAGTGAGAGGCCCAGGGGGGCCGGGGAGCTGTTTTTT	CASSERPRGAGELFF
TRBD1	.	TRBV12-5	14	TRBJ2-5	TGTGCTAGTGGCTTACAGGGGGCCGGCGAGACCCAGTACTTC	CASGLQGAGETQYF